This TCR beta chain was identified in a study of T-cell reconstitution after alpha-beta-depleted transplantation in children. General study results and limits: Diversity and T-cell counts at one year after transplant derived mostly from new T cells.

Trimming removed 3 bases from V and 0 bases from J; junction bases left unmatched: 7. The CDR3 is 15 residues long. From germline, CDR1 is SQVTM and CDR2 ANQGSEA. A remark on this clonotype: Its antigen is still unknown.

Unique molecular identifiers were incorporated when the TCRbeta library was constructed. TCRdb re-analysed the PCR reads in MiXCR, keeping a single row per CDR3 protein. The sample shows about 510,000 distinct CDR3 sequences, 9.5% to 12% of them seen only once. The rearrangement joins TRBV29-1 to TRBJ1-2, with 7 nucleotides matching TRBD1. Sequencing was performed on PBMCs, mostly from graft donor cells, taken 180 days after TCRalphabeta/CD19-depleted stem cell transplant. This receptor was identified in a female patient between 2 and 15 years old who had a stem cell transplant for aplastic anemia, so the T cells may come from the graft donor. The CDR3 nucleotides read TGCAGCGTTGACCCCGCCAGGGGGGCTAACTATGGCTACACCTTC. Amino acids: CSVDPARGANYGYTF. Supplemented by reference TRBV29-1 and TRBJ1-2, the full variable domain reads SAVISQKPSRDICQRGTSLTIQCQVDSQVTMMFWYRQQPGQSLTLIATANQGSEATYESGFVIDKFPISRPNLTFSTLTVSNMSPEDSSIYLCSVDPARGANYGYTFGSGTRLTVV.